The source of this T cell receptor beta chain is a study of blood T cells in healthy people across ages. Findings and limits, study-wide: Strong correlation was found linking TCR beta diversity to naive T cell percentage.

In the case of this clonotype: The antigen is undetermined.

CDR3 length: 14 amino acids. Germline V gene sequence: CDR1 SGDLS, CDR2 YYNGEE. Trimming took 3 bases from V and 5 from J, leaving 14 bases between them. A J-beta primer mix and a sample-barcoded 5' primer were used in a second PCR of about 7 to 12 cycles. TCRdb ran MiXCR on the 5' RACE reads and lists one entry per CDR3 protein. Of roughly 1.7 million distinct CDR3 sequences in the sample, around 36% were seen once. The genes are TRBV9 and TRBJ2-5; D might be TRBD2 (7 bases). The sequence was obtained from a woman aged 25 to 39 in good health. Sequences were obtained from blood. In DNA, the CDR3 is TGTGCCAGCAGCGCCGTCGGGGGGCCCGAGACCCAGTACTTC. As protein: CASSAVGGPETQYF.